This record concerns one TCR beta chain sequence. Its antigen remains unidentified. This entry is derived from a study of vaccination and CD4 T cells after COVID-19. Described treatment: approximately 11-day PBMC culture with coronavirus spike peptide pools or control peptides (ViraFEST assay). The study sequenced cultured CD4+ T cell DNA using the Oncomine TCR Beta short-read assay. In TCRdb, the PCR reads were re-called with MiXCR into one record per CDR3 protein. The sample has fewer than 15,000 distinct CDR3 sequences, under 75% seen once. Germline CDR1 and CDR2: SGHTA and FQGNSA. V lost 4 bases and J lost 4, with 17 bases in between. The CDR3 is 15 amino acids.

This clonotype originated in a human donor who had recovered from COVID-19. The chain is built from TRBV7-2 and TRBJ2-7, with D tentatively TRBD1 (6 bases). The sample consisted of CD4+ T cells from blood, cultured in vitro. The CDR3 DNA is TGTGCCAGCAGCTCACCCGGGACACTAGATTACGAGCAGTACTTC. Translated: CASSSPGTLDYEQYF.